The rows below give T cell receptor beta chains drawn from one sample of a study of shared clonotypes between healthy human individuals. Produced via immunoSEQ multiplex PCR; TCRdb's table is partial and in-frame only. The sample has roughly 2.2 million clones, over 85% seen once. The source material was naive CD4+ T cells from PBMCs. These receptors all stem from a man between 18 and 29 years old in good health. Some clones in this sample may be carry-over from other donors' samples. CDR3s include the opening cysteine and the closing phenylalanine or tryptophan. A D gene is named only where the DNA matches it firmly. Clone size is given for some rows only: seen once, a few or many times, or a class if the clone is expanded.

TRBD2 . TRBJ2-7 TRBV28 CASSLTGLASYEQYF TGTGCCAGCAGTTTAACGGGACTAGCGTCCTACGAGCAGTACTTC
. few TRBJ1-2 TRBV6-5 CASRRTGLLGYTF TGTGCCAGCAGGCGTACAGGGTTACTGGGCTACACCTTC
. . TRBJ2-2 TRBV28 CASSLVETGELFF TGTGCCAGCAGTTTAGTGGAGACCGGGGAGCTGTTTTTT
TRBD2 . TRBJ2-1 TRBV7-3 CASSHLAGLYNEQFF TGTGCCAGCAGTCATCTAGCGGGACTGTACAATGAGCAGTTCTTC
. . TRBJ2-3 TRBV6-5 CASSSPRPTDTQYF TGTGCCAGCAGTTCCCCTCGGCCCACAGATACGCAGTATTTT
. . TRBJ2-7 TRBV28 CASSSSSGGPTYEQYF TGTGCCAGCAGTTCCTCCTCGGGGGGCCCTACCTACGAGCAGTACTTC
. once TRBJ1-1 TRBV7-2 CASSLALSGGAFF TGTGCCAGCAGCTTAGCGCTCAGTGGAGGAGCTTTCTTT
. . TRBJ2-7 TRBV28 CASSQLVYEQYF TGTGCCAGCAGTCAACTGGTATACGAGCAGTACTTC
. . TRBJ1-2 TRBV5-8 CASRTPIDQIGYGYTF TGTGCCAGCAGAACCCCTATCGACCAGATCGGCTATGGCTACACCTTC
. . TRBJ2-1 TRBV7-3 CASSLSRLNEQFF TGTGCCAGCAGCTTAAGTCGTCTCAATGAGCAGTTCTTC
TRBD1 . TRBJ1-3 TRBV11-3 CASSLGTGGGNTIYF TGTGCCAGCAGCTTAGGGACAGGGGGTGGAAACACCATATATTTT
. . TRBJ2-7 TRBV28 CASSNAGTWGYEQYF TGTGCCAGCAGCAATGCCGGGACCTGGGGCTACGAGCAGTACTTC
. few TRBJ1-5 TRBV7-6 CASSLAPGAGSNQPQHF TGTGCCAGCAGCTTAGCCCCTGGGGCGGGTAGCAATCAGCCCCAGCATTTT
TRBD1 . TRBJ2-7 TRBV27 CASSYGTGRAEQYF TGTGCCAGCAGCTACGGGACAGGGAGGGCCGAGCAGTACTTC
. . TRBJ1-2 TRBV6-5 CASSYSGVSNYGYTF TGTGCCAGCAGTTACTCCGGGGTGTCTAACTATGGCTACACCTTC
TRBD2 . TRBJ2-7 TRBV18 CASSPRLAGVQPSTYEQYF TGTGCCAGCTCACCAAGACTAGCGGGAGTGCAACCCTCCACCTACGAGCAGTACTTC
. . TRBJ1-5 TRBV19 CASTGQVNQPQHF TGTGCCAGTACGGGACAAGTCAATCAGCCCCAGCATTTT
TRBD1 . TRBJ2-7 TRBV7-2 CASSSDRDHEQYF TGTGCCAGCAGCTCGGACAGGGACCACGAGCAGTACTTC
. . TRBJ2-2 TRBV6-1 CATQAQSNTGELFF TGTGCCACCCAGGCACAGTCGAACACCGGGGAGCTGTTTTTT
. . TRBJ2-3 TRBV7-6 CASSQVVRVTDTQYF TGTGCCAGCAGCCAAGTCGTCAGGGTCACAGATACGCAGTATTTT
. . TRBJ1-2 TRBV25-1 CASSESGTSYGYTF TGTGCCAGCAGTGAGTCCGGGACATCCTATGGCTACACCTTC
TRBD2 . TRBJ2-3 TRBV10-1 CASSGPGLERQYF TGCGCCAGCAGTGGACCGGGACTAGAGAGGCAGTATTTT
TRBD1 . TRBJ1-5 TRBV28 CASSPGQGRNQPQHF TGTGCCAGCAGTCCAGGACAGGGGCGTAATCAGCCCCAGCATTTT
. . TRBJ2-3 TRBV7-9 CASTPGRRDTQYF TGTGCCAGCACCCCCGGTCGCAGGGATACGCAGTATTTT
. . TRBJ1-2 TRBV6-4 CASSDPTEGGYTF TGTGCCAGCAGTGACCCAACCGAGGGGGGCTACACCTTC
. . TRBJ1-3 TRBV9 CASSVGYSGNTIYF TGTGCCAGCAGCGTCGGGTACTCTGGAAACACCATATATTTT
TRBD2 . TRBJ2-3 TRBV7-3 CASSSSGRASGTQYF TGTGCCAGCAGCTCTAGCGGGAGGGCCAGCGGTACGCAGTATTTT
. few TRBJ1-1 TRBV14 CASSQTAGAFF TGTGCCAGCAGCCAGACAGCCGGAGCTTTCTTT
. . TRBJ1-3 TRBV9 CASSVEGFSGNTIYF TGTGCCAGCAGCGTAGAAGGGTTTTCTGGAAACACCATATATTTT
. once TRBJ2-7 TRBV5-4 CASSPTMTRGAYEQYF TGTGCCAGCAGCCCCACTATGACCAGGGGGGCCTACGAGCAGTACTTC
. . TRBJ2-6 TRBV5-1 CASRPGAGANVLTF TGCGCCAGCAGGCCGGGGGCTGGGGCCAACGTCCTGACTTTC
TRBD1 . TRBJ2-5 TRBV4-1 CASSQVDREQETQYF TGCGCCAGCAGCCAAGTAGACAGGGAGCAAGAGACCCAGTACTTC
TRBD1 . TRBJ2-5 TRBV30 CAWSADRGPYQETQYF TGTGCCTGGAGTGCAGACAGGGGACCGTACCAAGAGACCCAGTACTTC
. . TRBJ1-1 TRBV5-6 CASSLARVRSTEAFF TGTGCCAGCAGCCTCGCCAGGGTAAGAAGCACTGAAGCTTTCTTT
TRBD2 . TRBJ2-3 TRBV9 CASSARTRGDTQYF TGTGCCAGCAGCGCCAGGACTAGAGGAGATACGCAGTATTTT
TRBD2 . TRBJ2-3 TRBV5-1 CASSTGLVTDTQYF TGCGCCAGCAGCACGGGACTAGTCACAGATACGCAGTATTTT
. . TRBJ1-3 TRBV2 CASMGRSGNTIYF TGTGCCAGCATGGGCAGATCTGGAAACACCATATATTTT
. once TRBJ2-2 TRBV10-3 CAINLEGRGTGELFF TGTGCCATCAATCTCGAGGGCCGGGGCACCGGGGAGCTGTTTTTT
. . TRBJ2-5 TRBV29-1 CSVESSEEETQYF TGCAGCGTTGAAAGTTCGGAAGAAGAGACCCAGTACTTC
TRBD1 . TRBJ2-1 TRBV7-8 CASSLLGQGTTEQFF TGTGCCAGCAGCTTACTTGGACAGGGGACGACTGAGCAGTTCTTC
. . TRBJ2-3 TRBV4-3 CASSQGFFGGSTDTQYF TGCGCCAGCAGCCAAGGCTTTTTCGGCGGGAGCACAGATACGCAGTATTTT
. once TRBJ1-2 TRBV6-5 CASSMQPGDPMPHTF TGTGCCAGCAGTATGCAACCGGGGGATCCGATGCCACACACCTTC
TRBD2 . TRBJ2-1 TRBV29-1 CSVAGTSGMYEQFF TGCAGCGTAGCCGGGACTAGCGGGATGTATGAGCAGTTCTTC
. . TRBJ2-1 TRBV25-1 CASSYRGPGEQFF TGTGCCAGCAGTTACCGAGGGCCCGGTGAGCAGTTCTTC
TRBD1 few TRBJ1-5 TRBV7-9 CASSSTGNNQPQHF TGTGCCAGCAGCTCGACAGGGAACAATCAGCCCCAGCATTTT
TRBD2 . TRBJ2-4 TRBV6-5 CASSYWGGNIQYF TGTGCCAGCAGTTACTGGGGGGGTAACATTCAGTACTTC
TRBD2 . TRBJ2-1 TRBV27 CASSHTRTSGGNEQFF TGTGCCAGCAGTCATACAAGGACTAGCGGGGGGAATGAGCAGTTCTTC
. . TRBJ2-2 TRBV6-1 CASTRQSGELFF TGTGCCAGCACACGACAGTCCGGGGAGCTGTTTTTT
. . TRBJ2-7 TRBV2 CASSFSSYEQYF TGTGCCAGCAGTTTTAGCTCCTACGAGCAGTACTTC
TRBD1 few TRBJ1-1 TRBV7-8 CASSSGTGREAFF TGTGCCAGCAGCTCCGGGACAGGGCGTGAAGCTTTCTTT
TRBD2 . TRBJ2-4 TRBV7-9 CASSLTVTSGSDF TGTGCCAGCAGCCTAACCGTGACTAGCGGGAGCGACTTC
. . TRBJ1-1 TRBV18 CASSPPDLREAFF TGTGCCAGCTCACCCCCCGATTTGCGTGAAGCTTTCTTT
. . TRBJ1-3 TRBV11-2 CASSLRPSGDTIYF TGTGCCAGCAGCCTCCGGCCGTCGGGAGACACCATATATTTT
TRBD1 . TRBJ1-1 TRBV5-1 CASSPGTENTEAFF TGCGCCAGCAGCCCGGGGACAGAGAACACTGAAGCTTTCTTT